Presented here are 19 T cell receptor beta chains from one specimen sequenced in a study of CD8 T cells in ankylosing spondylitis. TCRdb re-called the 5' RACE reads through MiXCR, storing one row per CDR3 protein. The table has 200,000 to 250,000 distinct CDR3 sequences, roughly 10% seen once. The specimen sequenced was blood, either unsorted or a sorted T cell fraction (not recorded which). These receptor sequences come from a male donor with ankylosing spondylitis or in good health (not recorded which).

This clonotype was counted between two and nine times. The V call is TRBV19, the J call TRBJ2-1, with D unresolved. The CDR3 length is 17 residues. Germline V lookup: CDR1 LNHDA, CDR2 SQIVND (reference sequence). Trimming cost V 1 base and J 3 bases, with 16 bases left between them. CDR3 sequence reads: CASSIVTPPTGYNEQFF. Here the CDR3 DNA reads TGTGCCAGTAGTATAGTGACTCCGCCCACGGGCTACAATGAGCAGTTCTTC.

This clonotype was observed at least ten times. The CDR3: CASSQTGTGYEKLFF. The CDR3, as DNA: TGTGCCAGCAGTCAAACCGGGACAGGGTATGAAAAACTGTTTTTT. The chain joins TRBV3-1 to TRBJ1-4; 9 nucleotides align to TRBD1. Per the germline V gene, CDR1 is LGHDT and CDR2 is YNNKEL (reference sequence). Losses at the gene ends were 6 bases for V and 6 bases for J; bases not matched to a gene: 8. The CDR3 extends over 15 amino acids.

This clonotype was counted at least ten times. The chain uses TRBV20-1 and TRBJ2-7; the D is unclear. Germline CDR1 DFQATT, CDR2 SNEGSKA (reference sequence). V shed 4 bases and J shed 8 bases, with 9 bases lying between them. The CDR3 runs 10 residues. CDR3 in DNA: TGCAGTGCTACGCACACTAAGCAGTACTTC. It codes for CSATHTKQYF.

This clonotype came up a few times. This chain connects TRBV20-1 to TRBJ2-5; TRBD2 might be the D (7 bases). This CDR3 contains 13 residues. V lost 7 bases and J lost 4, with 16 bases in between. The germline CDR1 and CDR2 sequences are DFQATT and SNEGSKA (reference sequence). The CDR3, as DNA: TGCAGTGTTCCGAAAGGGGGGGGAGAGACCCAGTACTTC. It codes for CSVPKGGGETQYF.

This clonotype showed up many times. V is TRBV4-1 and J is TRBJ1-2; unclear D gene. Germline values: CDR1 MGHRA, CDR2 YSYEKL. This CDR3 contains 16 residues. The V gene lost 0 bases and the J gene lost 4 bases, with 15 bases spanning the gap. The DNA of the CDR3 is TGCGCCAGCAGCCAAGAATCGGCGGCGAGCGGCTATGGCTACACCTTC. Translated: CASSQESAASGYGYTF.

V and J are TRBV6-5 and TRBJ2-5; D is perhaps TRBD1 or TRBD2 (6 bases each). V lost 2 bases and J lost 0, with 19 bases in between. This CDR3 spans 18 amino acids. Per the germline V gene, CDR1 is MNHEY and CDR2 is SVGAGI. DNA for the CDR3: TGTGCCAGCAGTTACAACGAAGGGGACTGGGGGCACCAAGAGACCCAGTACTTC. The encoded protein is CASSYNEGDWGHQETQYF.

The sample holds many counts of this clonotype. The rearrangement joins TRBV5-1 to TRBJ2-3; D possibly matches TRBD1 or TRBD2 (6 bases each). The CDR3 length is 17 residues. Germline assignment: CDR1 SGHRS and CDR2 YFSETQ. V dropped 4 bases and J dropped 9 bases, with 27 bases sitting between them. As DNA, the CDR3 is TGCGCCAGCAGCAAGACTACAACGGGGGCCACTAAGGGAACGCAGTATTTT. It specifies CASSKTTTGATKGTQYF.

J is TRBJ2-2 and V is TRBV7-8; TRBD1 matches at 9 bases. This CDR3 is built from 18 residues. The germline V gene encodes CDR1 SGHVS and CDR2 FQNEAQ. J was trimmed by 0 bases and V by 3 bases; bases with no gene match: 8. The CDR3 coding sequence is TGTGCCAGCAGCTTTTACCGGGACAGGGTATCGAACACCGGGGAGCTGTTTTTT. The encoded protein is CASSFYRDRVSNTGELFF.

This clonotype came up many times. This chain connects TRBV7-3 to TRBJ2-3; TRBD1 might be the D (5 bases). The CDR3 extends over 17 amino acids. V was trimmed by 2 bases and J by 4 bases, leaving 19 bases between them. The V gene's germline CDR1 is SGHTA and CDR2 FQGTGA. The CDR3 bases are TGTGCCAGCAGCTTACGGAGTAGGGGCAACTCCGCAGATACGCAGTATTTT. It is translated as CASSLRSRGNSADTQYF.

This clonotype was detected many times. The V call is TRBV20-1, the J call TRBJ2-2; 10 bases are a match to TRBD2. CDR3 length: 16 amino acids. Germline values: CDR1 DFQATT, CDR2 SNEGSKA (reference sequence). The ends lost 0 bases at V and 7 bases at J; junction bases unmatched: 8. For the CDR3, the DNA is TGCAGTGCTAGAGATAACCTAGCGGGGGACGGCGGGGAGCTGTTTTTT. Translated: CSARDNLAGDGGELFF.

This clonotype has ten or more counts. CDR3 DNA: TGTGCCAGCAGCCTTATGGACACGGGGGGCACTGAAGCTTTCTTT. This encodes CASSLMDTGGTEAFF. This rearrangement joins TRBV7-2 to TRBJ1-1, with D possibly being TRBD1 (5 bases). CDR3 length: 15 amino acids. Germline CDR1 and CDR2: SGHTA and FQGNSA. Trimming removed 5 bases at V and 4 bases at J, with 17 bases between.

This chain connects TRBV18 to TRBJ2-5; TRBD2 aligns across 10 bases. Germline V gene sequence: CDR1 KGHSH, CDR2 LQKENI. The ends lost 2 bases at V and 5 bases at J; junction bases unmatched: 14. The CDR3 has 18 residues. The CDR3 nucleotides are TGTGCCAGCTCACCAATAGCGGGGGGCCGGAGGAGTTACGAGACCCAGTACTTC. Protein: CASSPIAGGRRSYETQYF.

This clonotype was counted a few times. The chain employs TRBV11-2 and TRBJ2-1; no clear D. V lost 3 bases to trimming and J lost 4 bases, with 7 bases between them. This CDR3 spans 13 amino acids. CDR1 is SGHAT, CDR2 FQNNGV, per germline. CDR3 in DNA: TGTGCCAGCAGCTTGGCCGTATACAATGAGCAGTTCTTC. Residues: CASSLAVYNEQFF. Together with reference TRBV11-2 and TRBJ2-1, the CDR3 gives the full variable domain: EAGVAQSPRYKIIEKRQSVAFWCNPISGHATLYWYQQILGQGPKLLIQFQNNGVVDDSQLPKDRFSAERLKGVDSTLKIQPAKLEDSAVYLCASSLAVYNEQFFGPGTRLTVL.

The rearrangement links TRBV6-1 to TRBJ2-1, with 8 positions matching TRBD1. The V gene's germline CDR1 is MNHNS and CDR2 SASEGT. V lost 4 bases, J lost 8 bases, and 7 bases stayed unmatched. This CDR3 is 14 amino acids long. The CDR3 DNA reads as TGTGCCAGCAGTGGGGCAGGGGGCAATCATGAGCAGTTCTTC. This sequence encodes CASSGAGGNHEQFF.

There are many counts of this clonotype. V and J are TRBV10-3 and TRBJ2-7; TRBD1 is a possible D gene (5 bases). The V and J ends lost 3 bases and 3 bases respectively, with 18 bases between them. The CDR3 spans 16 residues. Germline V gene sequence: CDR1 ENHRY, CDR2 SYGVKD. For the CDR3, the DNA is TGTGCCATCAGTGATCGGCGACAGAACCAAAACTACGAGCAGTACTTC. It is translated as CAISDRRQNQNYEQYF.

There are many counts of this clonotype. The CDR3 DNA reads as TGCAGCGTTGGGGCGACACAGGGAATTGGCACAGATACGCAGTATTTT. It encodes CSVGATQGIGTDTQYF. This chain connects TRBV29-1 to TRBJ2-3, with D tentatively TRBD1 (6 bases). The CDR3 totals 16 residues. Trimming took 4 bases from V and 1 from J, leaving 18 bases between them. Germline lookup yields CDR1 SQVTM and CDR2 ANQGSEA.

This clonotype was seen ten or more times. The chain is built from TRBV5-1 and TRBJ2-7; 12 bases agree with TRBD1. Germline CDR1 is SGHRS and CDR2 is YFSETQ. This CDR3 is 20 amino acids long. V shed 0 bases, J shed 1 base, and the junction held 14 bases outside the gene matches. CDR3 in amino acids: CASSLVPRTGTGGLSYEQYF. The CDR3 DNA reads as TGCGCCAGCAGCTTGGTACCTAGAACCGGGACAGGGGGCCTGTCCTACGAGCAGTACTTC.

This clonotype showed up just a few times. The genes are TRBV20-1 and TRBJ2-3, with a possible D match to TRBD2 (5 bases). Germline CDR1 and CDR2: DFQATT and SNEGSKA (reference sequence). Trimming shortened V by 1 base and J by 6 bases, and 8 bases separated the two germline ends. The CDR3 loop spans 12 amino acids. DNA for the CDR3: TGCAGTGCTAGAGTTTCGGGGGATACGCAGTATTTT. Translated: CSARVSGDTQYF.

In DNA, the CDR3 is TGTGCCAGCAGCCCCCGGGGACTAGCGGGAGACGAGCAGTACTTC. Protein: CASSPRGLAGDEQYF. The genes are TRBV7-2 and TRBJ2-7, with TRBD2 matching over 14 bases. CDR3 length: 15 residues. Germline V CDR1 and CDR2: SGHTA, FQGNSA. Germline trimming cut 5 bases from V and 5 bases from J; bases unmatched to any gene: 5.